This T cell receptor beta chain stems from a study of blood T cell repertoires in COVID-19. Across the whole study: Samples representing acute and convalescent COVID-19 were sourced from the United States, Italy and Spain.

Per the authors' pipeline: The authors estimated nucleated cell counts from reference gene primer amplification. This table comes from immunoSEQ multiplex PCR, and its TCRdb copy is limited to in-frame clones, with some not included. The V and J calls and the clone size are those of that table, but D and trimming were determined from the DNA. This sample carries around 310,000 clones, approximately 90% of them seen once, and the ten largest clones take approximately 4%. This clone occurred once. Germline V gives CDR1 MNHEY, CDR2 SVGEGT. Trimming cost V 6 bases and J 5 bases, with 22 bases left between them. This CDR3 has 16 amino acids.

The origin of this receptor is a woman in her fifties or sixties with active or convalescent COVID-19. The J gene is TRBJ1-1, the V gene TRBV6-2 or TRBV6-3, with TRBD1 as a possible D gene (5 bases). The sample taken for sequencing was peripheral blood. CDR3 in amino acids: CASSRGEGFWPTEAFF. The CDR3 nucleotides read TGTGCCAGCAGCCGAGGGGAGGGATTCTGGCCTACTGAAGCTTTCTTT.